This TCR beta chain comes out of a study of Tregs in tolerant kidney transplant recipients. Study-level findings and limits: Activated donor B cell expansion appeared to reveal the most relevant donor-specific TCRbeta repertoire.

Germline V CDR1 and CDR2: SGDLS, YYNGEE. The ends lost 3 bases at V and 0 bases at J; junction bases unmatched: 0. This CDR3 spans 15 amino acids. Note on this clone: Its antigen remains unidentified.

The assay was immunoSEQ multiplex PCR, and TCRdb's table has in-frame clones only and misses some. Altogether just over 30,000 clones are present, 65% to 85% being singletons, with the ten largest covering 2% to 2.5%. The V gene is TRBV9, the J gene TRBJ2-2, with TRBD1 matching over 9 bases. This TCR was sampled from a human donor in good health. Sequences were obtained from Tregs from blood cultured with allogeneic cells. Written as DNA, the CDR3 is TGTGCCAGCAGCGGACAGGGGGCGAACACCGGGGAGCTGTTTTTT. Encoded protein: CASSGQGANTGELFF.